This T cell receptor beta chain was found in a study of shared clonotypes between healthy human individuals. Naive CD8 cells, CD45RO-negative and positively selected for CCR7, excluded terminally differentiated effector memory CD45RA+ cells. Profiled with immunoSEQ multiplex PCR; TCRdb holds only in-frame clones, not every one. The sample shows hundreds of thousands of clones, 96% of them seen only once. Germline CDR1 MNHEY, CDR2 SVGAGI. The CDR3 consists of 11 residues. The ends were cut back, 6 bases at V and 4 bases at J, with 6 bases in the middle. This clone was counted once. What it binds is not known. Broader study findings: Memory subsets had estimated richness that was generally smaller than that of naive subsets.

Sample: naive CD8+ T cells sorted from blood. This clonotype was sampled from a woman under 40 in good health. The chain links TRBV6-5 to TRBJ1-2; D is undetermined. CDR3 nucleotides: TGTGCCAGCAGATCAGGCTATGGCTACACCTTC. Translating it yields CASRSGYGYTF.